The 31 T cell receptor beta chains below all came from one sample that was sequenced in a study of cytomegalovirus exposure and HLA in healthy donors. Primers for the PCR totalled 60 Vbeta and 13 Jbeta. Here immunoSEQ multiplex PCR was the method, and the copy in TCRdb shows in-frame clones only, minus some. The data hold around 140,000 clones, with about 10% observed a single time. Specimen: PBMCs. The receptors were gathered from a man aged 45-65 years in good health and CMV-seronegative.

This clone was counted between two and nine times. CDR3 sequence (DNA): TGTGCCAGCAGGGAGGGTGGCTCCTACGAGCAGTACTTC. Protein sequence: CASREGGSYEQYF. This chain connects TRBV6-5 to TRBJ2-7, with D perhaps TRBD2 (6 bases). Germline CDR1 MNHEY, CDR2 SVGAGI. V was shortened by 6 bases and J by 0 bases, with 9 bases between the two germline ends. The CDR3 is 13 residues long.

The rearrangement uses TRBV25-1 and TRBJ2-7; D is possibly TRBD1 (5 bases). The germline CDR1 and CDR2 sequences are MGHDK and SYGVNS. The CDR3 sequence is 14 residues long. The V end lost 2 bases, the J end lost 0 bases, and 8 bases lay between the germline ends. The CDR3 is CASSEGHDSYEQYF. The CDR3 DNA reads TGTGCCAGCAGTGAAGGACACGACTCCTACGAGCAGTACTTC.

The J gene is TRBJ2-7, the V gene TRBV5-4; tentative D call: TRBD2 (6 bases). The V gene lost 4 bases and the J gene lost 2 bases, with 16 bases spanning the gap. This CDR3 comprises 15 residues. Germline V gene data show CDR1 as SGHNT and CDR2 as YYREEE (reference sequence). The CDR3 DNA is TGTGCCAGCAGCCACGGCGGGGAAATCCCCTACGAGCAGTACTTC. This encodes CASSHGGEIPYEQYF.

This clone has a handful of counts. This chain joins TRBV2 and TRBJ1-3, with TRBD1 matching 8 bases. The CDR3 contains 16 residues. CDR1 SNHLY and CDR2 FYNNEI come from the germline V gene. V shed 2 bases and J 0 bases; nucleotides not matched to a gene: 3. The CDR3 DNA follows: TGTGCCAGCAGTGAACCCGGACAGGGCTCTGGAAACACCATATATTTT. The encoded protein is CASSEPGQGSGNTIYF.

As DNA, the CDR3 is TGTGCCAGCAGTAAGACTAGCCTCGAGGGGGATGAGCAGTTCTTC. Protein: CASSKTSLEGDEQFF. This sequence joins TRBV6-4 and TRBJ2-1; tentative D call: TRBD2 (7 bases). Trimming removed 5 bases at V and 8 bases at J, with 19 bases between. The CDR3 is 15 residues long. Germline lookup yields CDR1 MRHNA and CDR2 SNTAGT.

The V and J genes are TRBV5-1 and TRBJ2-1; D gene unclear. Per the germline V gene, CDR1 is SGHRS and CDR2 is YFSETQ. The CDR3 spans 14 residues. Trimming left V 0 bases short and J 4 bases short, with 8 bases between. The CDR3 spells CASSLENGYNEQFF. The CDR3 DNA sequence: TGCGCCAGCAGCTTGGAAAACGGGTACAATGAGCAGTTCTTC. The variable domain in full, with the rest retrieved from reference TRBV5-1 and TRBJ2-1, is KAGVTQTPRYLIKTRGQQVTLSCSPISGHRSVSWYQQTPGQGLQFLFEYFSETQRNKGNFPGRFSGRQFSNSRSEMNVSTLELGDSALYLCASSLENGYNEQFFGPGTRLTVL.

The CDR3 coding sequence is TGTGCCTGGAGTCCGACAGGGCATAGCAATCAGCCCCAGCATTTT. Protein: CAWSPTGHSNQPQHF. This chain connects TRBV30 to TRBJ1-5; 7 bases are shared with TRBD1. Germline V gene sequence: CDR1 GTSNPN, CDR2 SVGIG (reference sequence). V was pared by 2 bases and J by 0 bases, with 4 bases of the junction left unmatched. The CDR3 is made up of 15 amino acids.

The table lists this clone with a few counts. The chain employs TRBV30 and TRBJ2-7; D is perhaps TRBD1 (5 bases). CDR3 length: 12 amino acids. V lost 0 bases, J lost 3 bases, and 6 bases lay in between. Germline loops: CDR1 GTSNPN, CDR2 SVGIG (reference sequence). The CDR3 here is CAWSVDSYEQYF. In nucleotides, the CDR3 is TGTGCCTGGAGTGTAGACAGCTACGAGCAGTACTTC.

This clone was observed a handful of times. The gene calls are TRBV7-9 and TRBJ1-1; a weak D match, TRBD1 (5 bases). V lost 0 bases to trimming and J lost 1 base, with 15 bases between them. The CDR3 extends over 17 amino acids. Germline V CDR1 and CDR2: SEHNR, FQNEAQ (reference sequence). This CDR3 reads CASSLALPGISNTEAFF. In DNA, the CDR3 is TGTGCCAGCAGCTTAGCCTTACCAGGGATCTCGAACACTGAAGCTTTCTTT.

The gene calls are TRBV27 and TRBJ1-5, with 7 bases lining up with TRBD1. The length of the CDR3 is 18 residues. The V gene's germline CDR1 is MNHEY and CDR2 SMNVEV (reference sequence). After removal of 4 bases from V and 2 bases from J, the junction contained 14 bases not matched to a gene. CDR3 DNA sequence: TGTGCCAGCAGTTCAAATACAGGGGCGGGTATAGGCAATCAGCCCCAGCATTTT. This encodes CASSSNTGAGIGNQPQHF.

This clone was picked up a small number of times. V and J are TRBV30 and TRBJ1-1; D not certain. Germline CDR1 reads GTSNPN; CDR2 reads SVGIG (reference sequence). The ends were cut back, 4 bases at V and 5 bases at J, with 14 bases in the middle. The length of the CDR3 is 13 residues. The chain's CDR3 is CAWTKGGRTEAFF. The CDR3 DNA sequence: TGTGCCTGGACCAAAGGAGGTAGGACTGAAGCTTTCTTT. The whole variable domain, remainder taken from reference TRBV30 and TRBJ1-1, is SQTIHQWPATLVQPVGSPLSLECTVEGTSNPNLYWYRQAAGRGLQLLFYSVGIGQISSEVPQNLSASRPQDRQFILSSKKLLLSDSGFYLCAWTKGGRTEAFFGQGTRLTVV.

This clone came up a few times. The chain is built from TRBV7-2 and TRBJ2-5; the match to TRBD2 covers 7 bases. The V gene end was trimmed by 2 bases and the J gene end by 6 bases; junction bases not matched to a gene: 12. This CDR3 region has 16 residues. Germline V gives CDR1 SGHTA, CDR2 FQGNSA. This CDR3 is CASSLKAGFDEKTQYF. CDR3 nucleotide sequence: TGTGCCAGCAGCTTAAAAGCGGGATTCGATGAAAAGACCCAGTACTTC.

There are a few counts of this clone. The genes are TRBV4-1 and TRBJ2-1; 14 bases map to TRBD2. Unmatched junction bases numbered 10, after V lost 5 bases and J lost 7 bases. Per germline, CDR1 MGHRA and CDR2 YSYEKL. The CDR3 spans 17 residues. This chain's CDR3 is CASSSLGLAGVGNEQFF. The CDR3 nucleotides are TGCGCCAGCAGCTCGTTGGGACTAGCGGGAGTCGGTAATGAGCAGTTCTTC.

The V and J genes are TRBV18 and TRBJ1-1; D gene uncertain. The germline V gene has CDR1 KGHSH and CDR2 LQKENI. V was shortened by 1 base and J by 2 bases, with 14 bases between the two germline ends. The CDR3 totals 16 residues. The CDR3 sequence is CASSPLKTQKNTEAFF. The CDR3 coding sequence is TGTGCCAGCTCACCACTCAAGACTCAGAAAAACACTGAAGCTTTCTTT.

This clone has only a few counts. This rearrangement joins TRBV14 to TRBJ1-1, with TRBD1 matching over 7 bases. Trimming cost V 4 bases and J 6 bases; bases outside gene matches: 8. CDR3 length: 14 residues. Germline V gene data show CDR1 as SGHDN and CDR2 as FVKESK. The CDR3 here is CASSRQGVSAEAFF. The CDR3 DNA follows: TGTGCCAGCAGCCGACAGGGAGTGTCGGCTGAAGCTTTCTTT. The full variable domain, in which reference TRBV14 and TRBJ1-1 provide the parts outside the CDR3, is EAGVTQFPSHSVIEKGQTVTLRCDPISGHDNLYWYRRVMGKEIKFLLHFVKESKQDESGMPNNRFLAERTGGTYSTLKVQPAELEDSGVYFCASSRQGVSAEAFFGQGTRLTVV.

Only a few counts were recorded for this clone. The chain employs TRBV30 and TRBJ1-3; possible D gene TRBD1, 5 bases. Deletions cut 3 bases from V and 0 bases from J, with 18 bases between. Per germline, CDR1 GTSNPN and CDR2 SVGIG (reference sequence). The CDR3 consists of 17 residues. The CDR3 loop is CAWRIGRTGDSGNTIYF. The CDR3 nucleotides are TGTGCCTGGAGAATAGGAAGAACAGGAGACTCTGGAAACACCATATATTTT. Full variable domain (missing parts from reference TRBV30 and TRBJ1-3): SQTIHQWPATLVQPVGSPLSLECTVEGTSNPNLYWYRQAAGRGLQLLFYSVGIGQISSEVPQNLSASRPQDRQFILSSKKLLLSDSGFYLCAWRIGRTGDSGNTIYFGEGSWLTVV.

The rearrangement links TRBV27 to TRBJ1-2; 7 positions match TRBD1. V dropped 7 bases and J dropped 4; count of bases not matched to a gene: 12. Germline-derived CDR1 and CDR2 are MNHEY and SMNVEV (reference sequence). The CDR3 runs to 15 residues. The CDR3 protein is CASIIPGQEFYGYTF. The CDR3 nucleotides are TGTGCCAGCATCATCCCCGGACAGGAGTTCTATGGCTACACCTTC.

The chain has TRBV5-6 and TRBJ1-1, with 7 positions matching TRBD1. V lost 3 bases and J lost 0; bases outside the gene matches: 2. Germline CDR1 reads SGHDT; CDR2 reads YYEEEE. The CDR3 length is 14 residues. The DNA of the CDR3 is TGTGCCAGCAGCTGGGACAGACTGAACACTGAAGCTTTCTTT. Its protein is CASSWDRLNTEAFF. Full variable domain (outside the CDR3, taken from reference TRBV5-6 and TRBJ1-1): DAGVTQSPTHLIKTRGQQVTLRCSPKSGHDTVSWYQQALGQGPQFIFQYYEEEERQRGNFPDRFSGHQFPNYSSELNVNALLLGDSALYLCASSWDRLNTEAFFGQGTRLTVV.

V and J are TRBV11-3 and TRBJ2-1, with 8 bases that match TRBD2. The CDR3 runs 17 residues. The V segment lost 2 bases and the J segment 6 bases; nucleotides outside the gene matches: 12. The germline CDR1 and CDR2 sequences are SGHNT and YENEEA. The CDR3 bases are TGTGCCAGCAGCTTAAATGCGGGGTTAGCGGGGTCCAATGAGCAGTTCTTC. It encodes CASSLNAGLAGSNEQFF. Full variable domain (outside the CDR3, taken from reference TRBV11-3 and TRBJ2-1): EAGVVQSPRYKIIEKKQPVAFWCNPISGHNTLYWYLQNLGQGPELLIRYENEEAVDDSQLPKDRFSAERLKGVDSTLKIQPAELGDSAVYLCASSLNAGLAGSNEQFFGPGTRLTVL.

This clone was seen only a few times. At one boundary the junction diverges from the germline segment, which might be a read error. The CDR3 here is CSVVEFSYSYTF. In DNA, the CDR3 is TGCAGCGTTGTGGAGTTTTCCTATAGCTACACCTTC. The J gene is TRBJ1-2, the V gene TRBV29-1; D is ambiguous. CDR3 length: 12 residues. Germline CDR1 reads SQVTM; CDR2 reads ANQGSEA.

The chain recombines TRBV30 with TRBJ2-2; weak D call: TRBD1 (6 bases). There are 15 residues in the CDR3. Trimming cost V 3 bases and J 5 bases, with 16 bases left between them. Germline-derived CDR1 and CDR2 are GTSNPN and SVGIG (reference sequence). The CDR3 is CAWRVSYRGTGELFF. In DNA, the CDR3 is TGTGCCTGGAGGGTTTCTTATAGGGGGACCGGGGAGCTGTTTTTT.

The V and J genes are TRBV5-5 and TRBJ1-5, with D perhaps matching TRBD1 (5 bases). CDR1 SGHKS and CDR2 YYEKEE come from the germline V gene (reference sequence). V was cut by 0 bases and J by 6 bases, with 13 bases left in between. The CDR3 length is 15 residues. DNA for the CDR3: TGTGCCAGCAGCTTGGTGGCAGGGCCTTCTCAGCCCCAGCATTTT. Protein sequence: CASSLVAGPSQPQHF. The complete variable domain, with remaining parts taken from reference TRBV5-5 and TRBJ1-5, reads DAGVTQSPTHLIKTRGQQVTLRCSPISGHKSVSWYQQVLGQGPQFIFQYYEKEERGRGNFPDRFSARQFPNYSSELNVNALLLGDSALYLCASSLVAGPSQPQHFGDGTRLSIL.

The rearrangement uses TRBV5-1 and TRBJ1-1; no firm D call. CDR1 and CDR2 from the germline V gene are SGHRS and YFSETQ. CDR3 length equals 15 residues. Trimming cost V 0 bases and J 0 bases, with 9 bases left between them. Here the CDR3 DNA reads TGCGCCAGCAGCTTGGCCTCCCAGGTGAACACTGAAGCTTTCTTT. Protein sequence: CASSLASQVNTEAFF.

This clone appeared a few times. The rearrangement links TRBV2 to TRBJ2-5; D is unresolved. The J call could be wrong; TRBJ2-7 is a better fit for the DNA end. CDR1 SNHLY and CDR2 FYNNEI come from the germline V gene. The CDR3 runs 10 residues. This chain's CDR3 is CASSEYEQYF. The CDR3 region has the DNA TGTGCCAGCAGTGAATACGAGCAGTACTTC.

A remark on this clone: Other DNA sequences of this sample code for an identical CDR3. The CDR3 bases are TGTGCCAGCAGCTTAGGAGGGGGAAGCTCCTACGAGCAGTACTTC. Its protein is CASSLGGGSSYEQYF. V usage is TRBV13 and J usage is TRBJ2-7; D may be TRBD1 (6 bases). V was pared by 0 bases and J by 0 bases, with 9 bases between. Germline CDR1 PRHDT, CDR2 FYEKMQ (reference sequence). The CDR3 runs 15 residues.

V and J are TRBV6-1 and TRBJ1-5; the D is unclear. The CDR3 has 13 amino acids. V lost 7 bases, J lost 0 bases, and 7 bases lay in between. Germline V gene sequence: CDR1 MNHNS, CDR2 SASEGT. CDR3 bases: TGTGCCAGCACTTGGGCTAGCAATCAGCCCCAGCATTTT. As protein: CASTWASNQPQHF.

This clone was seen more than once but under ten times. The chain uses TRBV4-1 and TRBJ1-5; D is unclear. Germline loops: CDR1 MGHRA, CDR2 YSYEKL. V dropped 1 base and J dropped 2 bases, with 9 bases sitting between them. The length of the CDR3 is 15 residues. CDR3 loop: CASSQAGVGNQPQHF. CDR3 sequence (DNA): TGCGCCAGCAGCCAAGCCGGGGTCGGCAATCAGCCCCAGCATTTT.

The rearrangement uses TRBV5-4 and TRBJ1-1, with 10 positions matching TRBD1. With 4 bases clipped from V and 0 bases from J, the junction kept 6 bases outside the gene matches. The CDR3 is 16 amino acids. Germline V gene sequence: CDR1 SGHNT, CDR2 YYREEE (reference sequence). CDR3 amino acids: CASSTRTGGLNTEAFF. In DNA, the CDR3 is TGTGCCAGCAGCACACGGACAGGGGGTTTGAACACTGAAGCTTTCTTT.

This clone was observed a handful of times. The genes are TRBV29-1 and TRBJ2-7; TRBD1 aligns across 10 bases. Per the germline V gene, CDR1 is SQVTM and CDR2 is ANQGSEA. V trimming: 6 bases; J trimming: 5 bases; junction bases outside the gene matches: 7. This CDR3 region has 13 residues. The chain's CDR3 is CSVGGDRGHEQYF. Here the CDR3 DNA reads TGCAGCGTCGGCGGGGACAGGGGCCACGAGCAGTACTTC.

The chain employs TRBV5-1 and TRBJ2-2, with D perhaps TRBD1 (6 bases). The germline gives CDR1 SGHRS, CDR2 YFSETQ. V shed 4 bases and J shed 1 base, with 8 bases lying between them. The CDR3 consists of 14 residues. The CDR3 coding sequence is TGCGCCAGCAGCCCGGGACAGAACACCGGGGAGCTGTTTTTT. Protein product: CASSPGQNTGELFF. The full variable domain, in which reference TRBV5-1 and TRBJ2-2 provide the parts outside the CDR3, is KAGVTQTPRYLIKTRGQQVTLSCSPISGHRSVSWYQQTPGQGLQFLFEYFSETQRNKGNFPGRFSGRQFSNSRSEMNVSTLELGDSALYLCASSPGQNTGELFFGEGSRLTVL.

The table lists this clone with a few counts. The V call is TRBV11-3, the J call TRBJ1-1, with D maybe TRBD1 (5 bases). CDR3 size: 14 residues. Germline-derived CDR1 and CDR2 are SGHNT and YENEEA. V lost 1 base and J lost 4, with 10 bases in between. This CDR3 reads CASSLGQGGTEAFF. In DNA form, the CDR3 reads TGTGCCAGCAGCTTAGGGCAGGGCGGCACTGAAGCTTTCTTT.